The sample holds many counts of the clone carrying this TCR beta chain. The germline V gene has CDR1 MNHEY and CDR2 SVGEGT. The germline V and J ends were trimmed by 6 bases and 6 bases, with 16 bases remaining between them. CDR3 size: 14 residues. Described time point: patch test 3, about 24 weeks after DPC sensitization. The treatment here: therapeutic diphenylcyclopropenone sensitization with weekly scalp DPC. Blood collection took place prior to placing each patch test. The template was total RNA from unfractionated whole blood. This record belongs to a study of human T cells and chemical hapten exposure. For the study at large: The patients, most of them female, presented with alopecia areata, totalis or universalis.

TCRdb ran MiXCR on the RACE reads and lists one entry per CDR3 protein. The sample yields approximately 71,000 distinct CDR3 sequences, approximately 12% seen once. Material: whole blood, obtained in connection with sensitization to the hapten diphenylcyclopropenone (DPC). This TCR came from a woman aged 45-60 years with alopecia areata. Some clones in this sample may be carry-over from other donors' samples. The chain joins TRBV6-2 or TRBV6-3 to TRBJ2-3, with D uncertain. CDR3 protein: CASSDPPGMDTQYF. Here the CDR3 DNA reads TGTGCCAGCAGCGACCCTCCTGGGATGGATACGCAGTATTTT.